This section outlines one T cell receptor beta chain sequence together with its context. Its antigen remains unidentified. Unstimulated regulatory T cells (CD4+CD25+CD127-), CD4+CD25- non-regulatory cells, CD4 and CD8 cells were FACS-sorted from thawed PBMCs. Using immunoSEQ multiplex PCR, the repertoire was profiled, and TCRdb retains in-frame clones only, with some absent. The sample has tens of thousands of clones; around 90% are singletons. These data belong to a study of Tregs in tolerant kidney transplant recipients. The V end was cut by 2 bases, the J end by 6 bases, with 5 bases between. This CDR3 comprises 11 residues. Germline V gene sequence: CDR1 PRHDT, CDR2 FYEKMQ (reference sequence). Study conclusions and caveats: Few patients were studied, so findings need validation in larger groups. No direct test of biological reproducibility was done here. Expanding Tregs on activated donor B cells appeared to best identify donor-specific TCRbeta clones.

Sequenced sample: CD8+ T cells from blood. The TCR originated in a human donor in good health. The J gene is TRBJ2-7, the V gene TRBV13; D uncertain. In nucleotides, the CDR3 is TGTGCCAGCAGCTTAATCTCCGAGCAGTACTTC. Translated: CASSLISEQYF. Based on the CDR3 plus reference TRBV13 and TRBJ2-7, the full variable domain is AAGVIQSPRHLIKEKRETATLKCYPIPRHDTVYWYQQGPGQDPQFLISFYEKMQSDKGSIPDRFSAQQFSDYHSELNMSSLELGDSALYFCASSLISEQYFGPGTRLTVT.